This paragraph reports one TCR beta chain. Its target is not known. Germline loops: CDR1 GTSNPN, CDR2 SVGIG (reference sequence). This CDR3 has 13 amino acids. V lost 3 bases and J 4 bases, leaving 12 bases between the germline ends. The data were obtained in a study of identical twins. The study, taken as a whole, reports: Cord blood beta clonotypes that were abundant carried fewer insertions, and memory repertoires showed no such trend. Twins shared beta out-of-frame sequences in excess, but this excess was weaker. The study based its conclusions on cross-sectional statistical analysis and did not follow the same donors.

A single record per CDR3 protein comes from TCRdb applying MiXCR to the 5' RACE reads. The sample shows roughly 290,000 distinct CDR3 sequences, around 9.7% of them seen only once. These sequences were also reported in another study, on yellow fever vaccine responses in identical twins.

Input material: CD8+ T cells sorted from blood. This clonotype originated in a woman younger than 35 in good health. The chain combines TRBV30 with TRBJ1-2; D might be TRBD1 (6 bases). The CDR3 is CAWSDDRLYGYTF. The CDR3, as DNA: TGTGCCTGGAGCGACGACAGGCTCTATGGCTACACCTTC.